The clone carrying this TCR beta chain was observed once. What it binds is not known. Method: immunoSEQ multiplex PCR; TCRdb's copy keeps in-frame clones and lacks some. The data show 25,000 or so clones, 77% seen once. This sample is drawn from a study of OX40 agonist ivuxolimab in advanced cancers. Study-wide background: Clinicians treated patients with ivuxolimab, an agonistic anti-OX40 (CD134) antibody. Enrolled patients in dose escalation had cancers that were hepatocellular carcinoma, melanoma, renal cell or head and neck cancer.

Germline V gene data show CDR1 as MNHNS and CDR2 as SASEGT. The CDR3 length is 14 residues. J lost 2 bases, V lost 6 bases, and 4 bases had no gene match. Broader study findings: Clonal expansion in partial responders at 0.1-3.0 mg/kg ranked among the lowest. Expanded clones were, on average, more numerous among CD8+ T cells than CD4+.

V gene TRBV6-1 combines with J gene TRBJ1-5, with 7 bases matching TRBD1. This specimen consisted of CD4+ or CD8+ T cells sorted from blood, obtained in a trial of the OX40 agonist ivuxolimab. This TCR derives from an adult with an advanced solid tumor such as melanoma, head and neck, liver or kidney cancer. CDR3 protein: CASRADRGNQPQHF. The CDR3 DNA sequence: TGTGCCAGCAGAGCCGACAGGGGCAATCAGCCCCAGCATTTT.